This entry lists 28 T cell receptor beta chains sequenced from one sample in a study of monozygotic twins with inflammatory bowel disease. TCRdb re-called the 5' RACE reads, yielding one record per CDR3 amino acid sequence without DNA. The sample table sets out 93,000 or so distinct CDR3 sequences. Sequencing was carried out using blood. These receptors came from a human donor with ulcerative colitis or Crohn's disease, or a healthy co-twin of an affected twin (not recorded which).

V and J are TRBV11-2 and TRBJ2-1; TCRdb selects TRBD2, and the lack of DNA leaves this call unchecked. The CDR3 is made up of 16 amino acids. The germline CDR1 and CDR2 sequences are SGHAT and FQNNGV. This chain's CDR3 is CASSLPIAESNNEQFF. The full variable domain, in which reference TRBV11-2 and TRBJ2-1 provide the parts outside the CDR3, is EAGVAQSPRYKIIEKRQSVAFWCNPISGHATLYWYQQILGQGPKLLIQFQNNGVVDDSQLPKDRFSAERLKGVDSTLKIQPAKLEDSAVYLCASSLPIAESNNEQFFGPGTRLTVL.

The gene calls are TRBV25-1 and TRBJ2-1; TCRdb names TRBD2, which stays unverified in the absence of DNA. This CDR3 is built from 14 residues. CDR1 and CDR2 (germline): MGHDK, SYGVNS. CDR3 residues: CASSEPGLNNEQFF.

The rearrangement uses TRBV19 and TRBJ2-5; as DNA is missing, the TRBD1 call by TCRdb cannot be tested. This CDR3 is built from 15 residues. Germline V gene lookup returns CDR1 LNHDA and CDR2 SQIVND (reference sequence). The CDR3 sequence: CASSGVPGSFETQYF.

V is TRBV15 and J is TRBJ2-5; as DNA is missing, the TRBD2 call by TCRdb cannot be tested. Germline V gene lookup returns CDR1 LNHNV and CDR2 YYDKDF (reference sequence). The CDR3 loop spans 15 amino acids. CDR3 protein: CATSGSTRFEETQYF.

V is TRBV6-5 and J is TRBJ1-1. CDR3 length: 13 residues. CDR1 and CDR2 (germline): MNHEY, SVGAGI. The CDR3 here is CASSYSEHTEAFF.

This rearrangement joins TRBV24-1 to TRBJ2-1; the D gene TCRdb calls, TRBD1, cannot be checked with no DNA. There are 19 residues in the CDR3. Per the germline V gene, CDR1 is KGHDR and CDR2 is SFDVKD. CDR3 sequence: CATSDIRTGSAVGYNEQFF.

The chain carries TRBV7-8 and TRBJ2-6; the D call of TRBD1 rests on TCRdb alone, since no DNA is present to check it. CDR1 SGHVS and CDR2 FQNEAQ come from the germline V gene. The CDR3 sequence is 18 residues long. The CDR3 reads CASSLAGTWNSGANVLTF. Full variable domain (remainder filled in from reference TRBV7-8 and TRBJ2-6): GAGVSQSPRYKVAKRGQDVALRCDPISGHVSLFWYQQALGQGPEFLTYFQNEAQLDKSGLPSDRFFAERPEGSVSTLKIQRTQQEDSAVYLCASSLAGTWNSGANVLTFGAGSRLTVL.

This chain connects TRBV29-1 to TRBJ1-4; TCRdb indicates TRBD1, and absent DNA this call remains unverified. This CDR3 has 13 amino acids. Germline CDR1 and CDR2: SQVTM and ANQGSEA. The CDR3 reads CSAGDRVGEKLFF.

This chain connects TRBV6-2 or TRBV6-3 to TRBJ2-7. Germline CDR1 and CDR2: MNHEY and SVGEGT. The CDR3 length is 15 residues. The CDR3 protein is CASRSSATTTYEQYF.

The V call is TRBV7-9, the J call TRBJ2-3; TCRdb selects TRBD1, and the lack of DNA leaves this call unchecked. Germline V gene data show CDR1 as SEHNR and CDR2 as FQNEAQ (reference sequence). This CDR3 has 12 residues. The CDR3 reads CASSQVGGTRYF.

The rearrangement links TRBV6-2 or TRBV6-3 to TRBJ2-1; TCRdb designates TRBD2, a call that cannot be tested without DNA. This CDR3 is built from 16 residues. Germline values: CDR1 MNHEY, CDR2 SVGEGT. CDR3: CASSRQTSGRVNEQFF.

CDR3 loop: CASRGAHTGELFF. The gene calls are TRBV7-8 and TRBJ2-2; TCRdb's assignment of TRBD1 cannot be checked, as there is no DNA. The CDR3 extends over 13 amino acids. Germline CDR1 reads SGHVS; CDR2 reads FQNEAQ. Full variable domain (rest looked up from reference TRBV7-8 and TRBJ2-2): GAGVSQSPRYKVAKRGQDVALRCDPISGHVSLFWYQQALGQGPEFLTYFQNEAQLDKSGLPSDRFFAERPEGSVSTLKIQRTQQEDSAVYLCASRGAHTGELFFGEGSRLTVL.

The CDR3 is CASSLGGAARSTDTQYF. The chain combines TRBV7-9 with TRBJ2-3; no DNA is available, so the TRBD1 call from TCRdb remains unchecked. Germline CDR1 is SEHNR and CDR2 is FQNEAQ (reference sequence). The CDR3 runs 17 residues.

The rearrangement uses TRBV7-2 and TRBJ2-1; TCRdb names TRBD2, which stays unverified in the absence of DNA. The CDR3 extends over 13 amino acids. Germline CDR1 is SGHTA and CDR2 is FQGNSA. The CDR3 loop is CASSLVLPHEQFF.

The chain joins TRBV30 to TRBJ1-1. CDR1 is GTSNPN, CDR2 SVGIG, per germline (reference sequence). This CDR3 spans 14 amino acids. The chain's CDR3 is CAWSVLLTNTEAFF.

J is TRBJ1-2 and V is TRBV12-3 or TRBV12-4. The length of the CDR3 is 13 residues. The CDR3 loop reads CVSSPDGGYGYTF.

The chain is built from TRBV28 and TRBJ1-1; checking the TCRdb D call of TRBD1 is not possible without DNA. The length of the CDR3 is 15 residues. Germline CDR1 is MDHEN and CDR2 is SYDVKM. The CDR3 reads CASKTIDRGVTEAFF.

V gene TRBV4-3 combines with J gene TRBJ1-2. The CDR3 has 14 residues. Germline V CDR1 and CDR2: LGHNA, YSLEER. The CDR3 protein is CASSQDLGGGGYTF.

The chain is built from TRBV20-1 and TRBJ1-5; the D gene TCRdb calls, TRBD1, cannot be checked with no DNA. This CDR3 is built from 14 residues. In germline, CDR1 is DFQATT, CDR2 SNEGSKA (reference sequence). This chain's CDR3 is CSARTGGLDQPQHF.

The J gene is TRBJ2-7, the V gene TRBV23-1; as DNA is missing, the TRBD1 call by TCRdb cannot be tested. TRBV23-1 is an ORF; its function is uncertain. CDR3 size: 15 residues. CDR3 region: CASSPGGDRDYEQYF.

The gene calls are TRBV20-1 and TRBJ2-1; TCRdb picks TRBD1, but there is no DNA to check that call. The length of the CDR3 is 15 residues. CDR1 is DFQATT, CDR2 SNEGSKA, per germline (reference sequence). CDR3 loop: CSARAGNRGPNEQFF.

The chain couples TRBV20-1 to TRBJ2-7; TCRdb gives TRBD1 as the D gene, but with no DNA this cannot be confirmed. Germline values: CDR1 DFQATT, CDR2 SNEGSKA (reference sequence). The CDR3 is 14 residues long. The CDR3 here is CSASRVQDSYEQYF.

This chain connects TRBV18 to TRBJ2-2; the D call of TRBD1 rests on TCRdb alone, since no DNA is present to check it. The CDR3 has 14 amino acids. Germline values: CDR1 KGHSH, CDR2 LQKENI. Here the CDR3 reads CASSPVSSRGELFF.

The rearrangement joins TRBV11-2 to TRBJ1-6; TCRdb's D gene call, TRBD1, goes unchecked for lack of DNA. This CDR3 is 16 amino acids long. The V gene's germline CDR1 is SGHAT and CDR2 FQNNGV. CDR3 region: CASSLFRGRSNSPLHF.

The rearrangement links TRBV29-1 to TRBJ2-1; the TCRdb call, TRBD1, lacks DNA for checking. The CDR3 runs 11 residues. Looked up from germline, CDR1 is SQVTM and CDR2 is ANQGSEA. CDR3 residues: CSVPFRSREFF.

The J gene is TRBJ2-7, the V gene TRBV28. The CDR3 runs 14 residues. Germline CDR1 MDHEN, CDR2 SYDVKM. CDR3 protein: CASSLTYTVYEQYF.

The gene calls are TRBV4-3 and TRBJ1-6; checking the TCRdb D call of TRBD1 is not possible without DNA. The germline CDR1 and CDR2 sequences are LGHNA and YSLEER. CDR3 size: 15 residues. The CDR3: CASSQRTGSVSPLHF.

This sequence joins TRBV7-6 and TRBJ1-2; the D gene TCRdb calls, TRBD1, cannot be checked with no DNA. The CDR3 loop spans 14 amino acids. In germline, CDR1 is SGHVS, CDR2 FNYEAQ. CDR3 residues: CASSPRQGADGYTF.